This T cell receptor beta chain was profiled in a study of somatic mutations in cytotoxic T cells in rheumatoid arthritis. Study-level background: Patients gave 30 ml EDTA peripheral blood immediately after diagnosis, prior to starting treatment.

Repertoires were generated with immunoSEQ multiplex PCR, while TCRdb's copy carries only in-frame clones and drops some. Altogether about 19,000 clones are present, 85% being singletons, with the ten largest covering around 7%. Germline V gives CDR1 SGHAT, CDR2 FQNNGV. This CDR3 has 14 amino acids. Losses at the gene ends were 2 bases for V and 2 bases for J; bases not matched to a gene: 2. Study results and limitations: No correction for multiple comparisons was applied to the slight TRBV07 underrepresentation in rheumatoid arthritis patients.

Comments on this clone: The antigen remains undetermined.

Specimen: CD8+ T cells sorted from blood. This receptor was identified in a middle-aged woman with rheumatoid arthritis. J is TRBJ2-7 and V is TRBV11-2; 8 nucleotides align to TRBD2. CDR3 sequence reads: CASSLSGGPYEQYF. In DNA, the CDR3 is TGTGCCAGCAGCTTAAGCGGGGGCCCCTACGAGCAGTACTTC.